The 23 T cell receptor beta chains below come from one sample, sequenced in a study of beta chain features in type 1 diabetes. TCRB transcripts that were expressed got sequenced, as all of the isolated RNA had been reverse transcribed. Some clones are missing from TCRdb's copy, which holds only in-frame ones; the method was immunoSEQ multiplex PCR. This repertoire shows 250,000 to 400,000 clones, about 14% found once; its top ten account for approximately 7%. Sequenced material: central memory CD4+ T cells from blood. These receptors originate from a man aged 25-40 years in good health.

In DNA, the CDR3 is TGCAGTTTTGGACGCCAAGAGACCCAGTACTTC. Translating gives CSFGRQETQYF. The chain has TRBV20-1 and TRBJ2-5; no reliable D call. Germline lookup yields CDR1 DFQATT and CDR2 SNEGSKA (reference sequence). The CDR3 sequence is 11 residues long. V lost 8 bases and J lost 1, with 8 bases in between.

This clone turned up a few times. The chain has TRBV12-5 and TRBJ2-2; 8 nucleotides line up with TRBD1. This CDR3 region has 14 residues. V shed 5 bases and J 4 bases; nucleotides not matched to a gene: 3. CDR1 and CDR2 from the germline V gene are LGHNT and FRNRAP. CDR3 sequence (DNA): TGTGCTAGTGGTCCAGGGACAGGCACCGGGGAGCTGTTTTTT. Residues: CASGPGTGTGELFF.

This clone was counted between two and nine times. The chain has TRBV28 and TRBJ1-1; D is perhaps TRBD1 (5 bases). The CDR3 is 13 residues long. Trimming left V 6 bases short and J 2 bases short, with 10 bases between. CDR1 is MDHEN, CDR2 SYDVKM, per germline. In DNA, the CDR3 is TGTGCCAGCAGCCCCGGGGCCAACACTGAAGCTTTCTTT. As protein: CASSPGANTEAFF. Combining the CDR3 with reference TRBV28 and TRBJ1-1 gives the whole variable domain DVKVTQSSRYLVKRTGEKVFLECVQDMDHENMFWYRQDPGLGLRLIYFSYDVKMKEKGDIPEGYSVSREKKERFSLILESASTNQTSMYLCASSPGANTEAFFGQGTRLTVV.

The chain has TRBV7-2 and TRBJ2-5, with 14 bases identical to TRBD2. Germline V CDR1 and CDR2: SGHTA, FQGNSA. Losses at the gene ends were 5 bases for V and 3 bases for J; bases not matched to a gene: 8. This CDR3 has 17 amino acids. The chain's CDR3 is CASSPVVGLAGEETQYF. The DNA of the CDR3 is TGTGCCAGCAGCCCCGTGGTGGGACTAGCGGGAGAAGAGACCCAGTACTTC.

The sample holds a few counts of this clone. Other DNA sequences within the sample encode an identical CDR3. The rearrangement uses TRBV18 and TRBJ2-5, with a tentative D call TRBD1 (5 bases). The ends were cut back, 1 base at V and 1 base at J, with 7 bases in the middle. This CDR3 region has 14 residues. Germline V CDR1 and CDR2: KGHSH, LQKENI. CDR3 bases: TGTGCCAGCTCACCACAGCAGGGCCAAGAGACCCAGTACTTC. It translates to CASSPQQGQETQYF.

The rearrangement uses TRBV5-8 and TRBJ1-4; the match to TRBD1 covers 7 bases. V gave up 4 bases and J gave up 7 bases; unmatched junction bases: 7. CDR1 and CDR2 (germline): SGHTS, YDEGEE. The CDR3 length is 14 residues. CDR3 region: CASSKGARSEKLFF. For the CDR3, the DNA is TGTGCCAGCAGCAAGGGGGCAAGGAGTGAAAAACTGTTTTTT. Together with reference TRBV5-8 and TRBJ1-4, the CDR3 gives the full variable domain: EAGVTQSPTHLIKTRGQQATLRCSPISGHTSVYWYQQALGLGLQFLLWYDEGEERNRGNFPPRFSGRQFPNYSSELNVNALELEDSALYLCASSKGARSEKLFFGSGTQLSVL.

The chain joins TRBV6-5 to TRBJ2-7; 7 nucleotides match TRBD1. Germline CDR1 is MNHEY and CDR2 is SVGAGI. The CDR3 extends over 14 amino acids. V shed 5 bases and J 9 bases; nucleotides not matched to a gene: 13. CDR3 sequence reads: CASSVDRKIGRQYV. For the CDR3, the DNA is TGTGCCAGCAGTGTGGACAGGAAAATAGGCCGGCAGTACGTC.

The chain combines TRBV7-8 with TRBJ1-1; maybe TRBD1 (6 bases). The CDR3 loop spans 15 amino acids. Trimming left V 2 bases short and J 1 base short, with 11 bases between. The germline V gene has CDR1 SGHVS and CDR2 FQNEAQ. CDR3 nucleotides: TGTGCCAGCAGCTTAATCCGACAGGCGAACACTGAAGCTTTCTTT. Translating gives CASSLIRQANTEAFF.

Many counts were recorded for this clone. The rearrangement joins TRBV7-3 to TRBJ2-1; D is possibly TRBD1 or TRBD2 (5 bases each). Trimming pared 5 bases from V and 6 bases from J, leaving 8 bases between. The CDR3 has 12 amino acids. From germline, CDR1 is SGHTA and CDR2 FQGTGA. CDR3 nucleotides: TGTGCCAGCAGCCGGGACGGCAATGAGCAGTTCTTC. Residues: CASSRDGNEQFF.

The DNA of the CDR3 is TGTGCCAGCAGCTCACAGGAAACGGCGCCCCAGCATTTT. Protein: CASSSQETAPQHF. The chain joins TRBV7-2 to TRBJ1-5; TRBD1 might be the D (5 bases). The CDR3 is 13 residues long. Looked up from germline, CDR1 is SGHTA and CDR2 is FQGNSA. Trimming stripped 4 bases from V and 9 bases from J, with 13 bases between.

This clone has just one count. The chain links TRBV6-5 to TRBJ1-4; D unclear. The V end was cut by 4 bases, the J end by 0 bases, with 6 bases between. Germline lookup yields CDR1 MNHEY and CDR2 SVGAGI. This CDR3 is 14 amino acids long. CDR3 sequence reads: CASSSRATNEKLFF. For the CDR3, the DNA is TGTGCCAGCAGTTCCAGAGCAACTAATGAAAAACTGTTTTTT.

This chain uses TRBV7-2 with TRBJ2-5, with 10 positions matching TRBD2. This CDR3 spans 16 amino acids. CDR1 SGHTA and CDR2 FQGNSA come from the germline V gene. Trimming took 5 bases from V and 5 from J; bases not matched to a gene: 11. The CDR3 loop reads CASSAVLAGLGETQYF. The CDR3 DNA is TGTGCCAGCAGCGCGGTACTAGCGGGGTTAGGGGAGACCCAGTACTTC.

The rearrangement uses TRBV10-3 and TRBJ1-2; D gene ambiguous. V was cut by 6 bases and J by 8 bases, with 22 bases left in between. This CDR3 is 15 amino acids long. The germline gives CDR1 ENHRY, CDR2 SYGVKD. DNA for the CDR3: TGTGCCATCAGCGGGGTTCCCTCGGGGTCCGGCGGCTACACCTTC. Amino acids: CAISGVPSGSGGYTF.

This sequence joins TRBV25-1 and TRBJ2-2; 7 nucleotides align to TRBD1. CDR3 size: 15 residues. V dropped 6 bases and J dropped 0; count of bases not matched to a gene: 4. Germline CDR1 is MGHDK and CDR2 is SYGVNS. Here the CDR3 DNA reads TGTGCCAGCAGGCGGACAGGACCGAACACCGGGGAGCTGTTTTTT. It yields the protein CASRRTGPNTGELFF.

The rearrangement uses TRBV5-6 and TRBJ1-2, with D perhaps matching TRBD1 (6 bases). Germline CDR1 is SGHDT and CDR2 is YYEEEE. V was cut by 3 bases and J by 4 bases, with 19 bases left in between. The CDR3 extends over 16 amino acids. For the CDR3, the DNA is TGTGCCAGCAGCTCCACTTTACAGGGCCGCTCCTATGGCTACACCTTC. Its translation: CASSSTLQGRSYGYTF.

The CDR3 nucleotides read TGTGCCAGCAGTCGGATGGGAACTGGGGCCAACGTCCTGACTTTC. This encodes CASSRMGTGANVLTF. The genes are TRBV2 and TRBJ2-6; D not resolved. This CDR3 has 15 residues. With 5 bases removed from V and 2 bases from J, the gap between germline ends came to 10 bases. CDR1 is SNHLY and CDR2 is FYNNEI in the germline V gene.

The rearrangement uses TRBV11-3 and TRBJ2-3; 7 bases align to TRBD1. Unmatched junction bases numbered 6, after V lost 7 bases and J lost 5 bases. Germline-derived CDR1 and CDR2 are SGHNT and YENEEA. There are 13 residues in the CDR3. CDR3 residues: CASKQGVGDTQYF. CDR3 bases: TGTGCCAGCAAGCAGGGGGTGGGAGATACGCAGTATTTT.

This clone was found a few times. The rearrangement uses TRBV2 and TRBJ2-2; a weak D match, TRBD2 (6 bases). Trimming cost V 7 bases and J 7 bases, with 13 bases left between them. The germline gives CDR1 SNHLY, CDR2 FYNNEI. The CDR3 covers 13 residues. CDR3 nucleotide sequence: TGTGCCAGCAATCGGGAGTTCGACGGGGAGCTGTTTTTT. The encoded protein is CASNREFDGELFF.

This clone has only a few counts. As DNA, the CDR3 is TGTGCCAGCAGCTTGGAGAGGGGGCGGTTGGAGACCCAGTACTTC. It specifies CASSLERGRLETQYF. The gene calls are TRBV5-6 and TRBJ2-5; 7 bases match TRBD1. Germline V gives CDR1 SGHDT, CDR2 YYEEEE. There are 15 residues in the CDR3. The V segment lost 0 bases and the J segment 5 bases; nucleotides outside the gene matches: 7.

This clone came up a few times. The rearrangement uses TRBV30 and TRBJ2-7; D remains ambiguous. V was shortened by 2 bases and J by 2 bases, with 7 bases between the two germline ends. Germline V CDR1 and CDR2: GTSNPN, SVGIG (reference sequence). CDR3 length equals 12 residues. The CDR3 region is CAWSRAAYEQYV. The DNA for the CDR3 is TGTGCCTGGAGTAGGGCAGCCTACGAGCAGTACGTC.

The chain combines TRBV7-6 with TRBJ2-5; weak D call: TRBD2 (6 bases). The V and J ends lost 5 bases and 2 bases respectively, with 9 bases between them. This CDR3 is built from 13 residues. Per germline, CDR1 SGHVS and CDR2 FNYEAQ. As DNA, the CDR3 is TGTGCCAGCAGCGGTAGCGGTCAAGAGACCCAGTACTTC. This encodes CASSGSGQETQYF. Complete variable domain (other parts from reference TRBV7-6 and TRBJ2-5): GAGVSQSPRYKVTKRGQDVALRCDPISGHVSLYWYRQALGQGPEFLTYFNYEAQQDKSGLPNDRFSAERPEGSISTLTIQRTEQRDSAMYRCASSGSGQETQYFGPGTRLLVL.

Note on this clone: The sample carries other DNA sequences with the same CDR3. The genes are TRBV5-4 and TRBJ2-1, with TRBD2 matching over 7 bases. The CDR3 consists of 15 residues. Germline V CDR1 and CDR2: SGHNT, YYREEE (reference sequence). Losses at the gene ends were 0 bases for V and 1 base for J; bases not matched to a gene: 1. In nucleotides, the CDR3 is TGTGCCAGCAGCTTGGGCGGGAGTTCCTACAATGAGCAGTTCTTC. Its translation is CASSLGGSSYNEQFF.

This clone was observed a handful of times. The chain combines TRBV18 with TRBJ2-5; 8 bases line up with TRBD2. CDR3 size: 15 residues. Germline trimming cut 3 bases from V and 0 bases from J; bases unmatched to any gene: 3. The germline V gene has CDR1 KGHSH and CDR2 LQKENI. CDR3 DNA: TGTGCCAGCTCACCCAATAGCGGGAACCAAGAGACCCAGTACTTC. Translation gives CASSPNSGNQETQYF.